The rows below give T cell receptor beta chains drawn from one sample of a study of response to subunit inactivated influenza vaccine. TCRdb reanalysed the RT-PCR reads using MiXCR and keeps one entry per CDR3 protein. There are approximately 500,000 distinct CDR3 sequences in the sample; over 10% occur only once, and around 12% lies in the top ten. The material sequenced was PBMCs from blood, taken roughly 48 days after vaccination. The source is a man in his fifties or sixties who received an inactivated influenza vaccine. CDR3s include the opening cysteine and the closing phenylalanine or tryptophan. D genes are given only for firm matches. Clone size is shown for a subset of rows, as once, few, many or a class of expanded clone.

size: NA
J: TRBJ2-1
V: TRBV11-3
D: TRBD2
DNA: TGTGCCAGCAGCTTAGACACTAGCGGGGGACAGTTCTTC
CDR3: CASSLDTSGGQFF

size: few
J: TRBJ1-1
V: TRBV11-2
D: TRBD1
DNA: TGTGCCAGCAGCTTAGACATCAGGGGGACTGAAGCTTTCTTT
CDR3: CASSLDIRGTEAFF

size: NA
J: TRBJ2-7
V: TRBV4-1
D: NA
DNA: TGCGCCAGCAGTGTCGACAATTACTACGAGCAGTACTTC
CDR3: CASSVDNYYEQYF

size: NA
J: TRBJ1-6
V: TRBV15
D: NA
DNA: TGTGCCGCCAGCAGGGAAGGGCGCACACCCCTCCACTTT
CDR3: CAASREGRTPLHF

size: many
J: TRBJ1-2
V: TRBV29-1
D: TRBD1
DNA: TGCAGCGGTCGACAGGGAATGGGTGGCTACACCTTC
CDR3: CSGRQGMGGYTF

size: NA
J: TRBJ2-7
V: TRBV7-2
D: TRBD2
DNA: TGTGCCAGCAGCTCCTACGTAGCGGGGGCGGGATACGAGCAGTACTTC
CDR3: CASSSYVAGAGYEQYF

size: few
J: TRBJ1-2
V: TRBV7-7
D: NA
DNA: TGTGCCAGCAGCTTAGGAGGCCGGCAGGAGGCTAACTATGGCTACACCTTC
CDR3: CASSLGGRQEANYGYTF

size: few
J: TRBJ1-6
V: TRBV7-9
D: NA
DNA: TGTGCCAGCAGCCCCTGGACGGTCGTTGATTCACCCCTCCACTTT
CDR3: CASSPWTVVDSPLHF

size: many
J: TRBJ2-7
V: TRBV6-5
D: TRBD1
DNA: TGTGCCAGCAGTTACTCGACAGGGGGAGCGGTAAACGAGCAGTACTTC
CDR3: CASSYSTGGAVNEQYF

size: once
J: TRBJ1-1
V: TRBV6-2/TRBV6-3
D: NA
DNA: TGTGCCAGCAGATCTACAGGGCCTGAAGCTTTCTTT
CDR3: CASRSTGPEAFF

size: many
J: TRBJ2-7
V: TRBV5-1
D: TRBD1
DNA: TGCGCCAGCAGCGTGGGACAGGATTACGAGCAGTACTTC
CDR3: CASSVGQDYEQYF

size: few
J: TRBJ2-7
V: TRBV28
D: NA
DNA: TGTGCCAGCAGTTTAAGATTTAGCGGTCTCGGCGAGCAGTACTTC
CDR3: CASSLRFSGLGEQYF

size: NA
J: TRBJ2-1
V: TRBV11-3
D: NA
DNA: TGTGCCAGCAGCTTAGGTTGGAACAAGAACTACAATGAGCAGTTCTTC
CDR3: CASSLGWNKNYNEQFF